These 5 T cell receptor beta chains came from one sample sequenced in a study of blood T cells in healthy people across ages. The use of a sample-barcoded 5' primer and a J-beta primer mix characterized a second PCR of roughly 6 to 12 cycles. TCRdb re-analysed the 5' RACE reads in MiXCR, keeping a single row per CDR3 protein. The sample holds some 370,000 distinct CDR3 sequences, roughly half seen once. Input material: blood. All receptors derive from a man aged 60 to 75 in good health.

J is TRBJ2-5 and V is TRBV24-1; tentative D call: TRBD1 (5 bases). This CDR3 comprises 14 residues. Deletions cut 1 base from V and 2 bases from J, with 7 bases between. Looked up from germline, CDR1 is KGHDR and CDR2 is SFDVKD. CDR3 nucleotides: TGTGCCACCAGTGATTTCAACAGGCAAGAGACCCAGTACTTC. This sequence encodes CATSDFNRQETQYF.

To note about this clonotype: This may arise from a read error, as a much more abundant clone is one base away. The genes are TRBV29-1 and TRBJ2-1; 10 bases fit TRBD1. The J call may be faulty, since TRBJ2-7 better matches the DNA end. The germline CDR1 and CDR2 sequences are SQVTM and ANQGSEA. This CDR3 spans 13 amino acids. The CDR3 coding sequence is TGCAGCGGGGGACAGGGGACAGGCAATGAGCAGTACTTC. This translates into CSGGQGTGNEQYF.

The chain carries TRBV3-1 and TRBJ2-5; D is possibly TRBD1 or TRBD2 (5 bases each). The CDR3 covers 14 residues. From germline, CDR1 is LGHDT and CDR2 YNNKEL (reference sequence). Trimming removed 8 bases from V and 5 bases from J, with 18 bases in between. The CDR3, as DNA: TGTGCCAGCGCAGGGTGGGAGCAGATTGAGACCCAGTACTTC. Protein product: CASAGWEQIETQYF.

The V gene is TRBV24-1, the J gene TRBJ2-5, with 8 bases aligning to TRBD2. CDR1 and CDR2 (germline): KGHDR, SFDVKD. V trimming: 9 bases; J trimming: 11 bases; junction bases outside the gene matches: 19. The CDR3 has 15 residues. The CDR3 DNA reads as TGTGCCACCGCAAAAGCGGGAGATGTGGCCAATGAGCAGTACTTC. This codes for CATAKAGDVANEQYF.

This clonotype was picked up many times. This chain uses TRBV20-1 with TRBJ1-1; weak D call: TRBD1 (5 bases). The ends were cut back, 4 bases at V and 5 bases at J, with 11 bases in the middle. The CDR3 consists of 12 residues. Germline V gene lookup returns CDR1 DFQATT and CDR2 SNEGSKA (reference sequence). Here the CDR3 reads CSAIQGFTEAFF. The CDR3, as DNA: TGCAGTGCTATTCAGGGTTTTACTGAAGCTTTCTTT.